This T cell receptor (beta chain) derives from a study of blood T cells in healthy people across ages. On this clonotype itself: Its antigen remains unidentified.

Primers used in a second PCR of about 7 to 11 cycles were a sample-barcoded 5' primer and a J-beta primer mix. A single record per CDR3 protein comes from TCRdb applying MiXCR to the 5' RACE reads. The data contain some 1.1 million distinct CDR3 sequences, 35% to 40% of them seen just once; the ten biggest clones take up approximately 14%. The CDR3 loop spans 12 amino acids. Unmatched junction bases numbered 6, after V lost 5 bases and J lost 8 bases. Germline lookup yields CDR1 SGHRS and CDR2 YFSETQ. Findings and caveats of the study: Per million T cells, TCR beta diversity dropped about linearly as age rose. Conclusively comparing naive with antigen-experienced cells was impossible with unsorted PBMCs.

The sample taken for sequencing was blood. The V and J genes are TRBV5-1 and TRBJ1-2; TRBD1 matches at 7 bases. The clonotype was recovered from a man aged 18 to 30 in good health. The CDR3 protein is CASSSQGQGYTF. The DNA for the CDR3 is TGCGCCAGCAGTTCACAGGGGCAAGGCTACACCTTC. The variable domain in full, with the rest retrieved from reference TRBV5-1 and TRBJ1-2, is KAGVTQTPRYLIKTRGQQVTLSCSPISGHRSVSWYQQTPGQGLQFLFEYFSETQRNKGNFPGRFSGRQFSNSRSEMNVSTLELGDSALYLCASSSQGQGYTFGSGTRLTVV.